This TCR beta chain is from a study of beta chain features in type 1 diabetes. As concerns this clone: Its antigen is unknown.

Sorting based on CD45RO/CCR7/CD25/CD127/CD95/CD27 separated CD4+ naive, central memory, regulatory and stem cell-like memory cells. TCRB transcripts that were expressed got sequenced, as all of the isolated RNA had been reverse transcribed. The repertoire was sequenced with immunoSEQ multiplex PCR; TCRdb's copy has only in-frame clones and lacks some. The sample lists approximately 250,000 clones; roughly 11% were seen once. Regarding the study as a whole: Shorter TCRB CDR3s, moderately but significantly so, were found in Type 1 diabetes patients in all four CD4+ subsets.

The CDR3 length is 15 residues. Germline-derived CDR1 and CDR2 are SGHRS and YFSETQ. The germline V and J ends were trimmed by 0 bases and 1 base, with 10 bases remaining between them. The receptor was isolated from a man aged 30-40 years with type 1 diabetes. Material: naive CD4+ T cells from blood. The chain links TRBV5-1 to TRBJ2-5; no definite D call. The CDR3 sequence is CASSLGGSTQETQYF. Here the CDR3 DNA reads TGCGCCAGCAGCTTGGGTGGTAGCACCCAAGAGACCCAGTACTTC.